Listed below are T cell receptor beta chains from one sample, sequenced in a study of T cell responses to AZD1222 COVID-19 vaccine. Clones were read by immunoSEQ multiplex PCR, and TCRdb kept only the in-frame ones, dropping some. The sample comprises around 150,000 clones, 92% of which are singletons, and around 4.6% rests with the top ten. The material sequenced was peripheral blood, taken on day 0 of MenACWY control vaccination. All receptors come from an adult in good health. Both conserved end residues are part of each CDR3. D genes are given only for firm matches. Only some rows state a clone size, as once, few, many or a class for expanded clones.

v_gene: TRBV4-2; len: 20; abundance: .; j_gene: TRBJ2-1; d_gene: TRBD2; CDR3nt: TGTGCCAGCAGCCAACAATTGCGACTAGCGGGATATTTAGCGGTCAATGAGCAGTTCTTC; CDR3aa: CASSQQLRLAGYLAVNEQFF
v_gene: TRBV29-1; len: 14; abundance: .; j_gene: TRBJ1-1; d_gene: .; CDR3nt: TGCAGCGTTGAAGATGGGGTTAGGAACACTGAAGCTTTCTTT; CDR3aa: CSVEDGVRNTEAFF
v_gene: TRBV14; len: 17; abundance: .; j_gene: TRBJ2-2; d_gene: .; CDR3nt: TGTGCCAGCAGCCAACGAGTGGCAGCTCAGAACACCGGGGAGCTGTTTTTT; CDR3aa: CASSQRVAAQNTGELFF
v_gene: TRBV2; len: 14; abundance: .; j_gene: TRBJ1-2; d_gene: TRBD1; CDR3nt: TGTGCCAGCAGTGGGGACAGGGGGATGTATGGCTACACCTTC; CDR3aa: CASSGDRGMYGYTF
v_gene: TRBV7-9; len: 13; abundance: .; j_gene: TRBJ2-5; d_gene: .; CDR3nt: TGTGCCAGCAGCCAGGGGGGTGGCGAGACCCAGTACTTC; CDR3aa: CASSQGGGETQYF
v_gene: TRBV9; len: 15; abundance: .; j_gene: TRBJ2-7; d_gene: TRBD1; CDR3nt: TGTGCCAGCAGCGTAGGCCCGGGACAGCGCCGCGAGCAGTACTTC; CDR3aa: CASSVGPGQRREQYF
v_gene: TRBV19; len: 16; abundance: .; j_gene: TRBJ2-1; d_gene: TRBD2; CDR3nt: TGTGCCAGTAGTATATATTGGCTAGCGGCCTACAATGAGCAGTTCTTC; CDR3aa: CASSIYWLAAYNEQFF
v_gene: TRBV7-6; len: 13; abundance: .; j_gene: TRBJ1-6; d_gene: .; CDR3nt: TGTGCCAGCAGCCCCTCTGTGAATTCACCCCTCCACTTT; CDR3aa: CASSPSVNSPLHF
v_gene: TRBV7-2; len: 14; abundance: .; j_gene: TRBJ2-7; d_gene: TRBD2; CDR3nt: TGTGCCAGCAGCTTATTGACCGGGAGGTACGAGCAGTACTTC; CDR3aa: CASSLLTGRYEQYF
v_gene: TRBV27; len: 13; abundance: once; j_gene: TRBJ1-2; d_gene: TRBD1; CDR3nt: TGTGCCAGCAGTTTCGACAGGGGGGATGGCTACACCTTC; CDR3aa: CASSFDRGDGYTF
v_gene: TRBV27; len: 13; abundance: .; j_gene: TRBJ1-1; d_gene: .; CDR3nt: TGTGCCAGCAGTTTGGTCCGGAACACTGAAGCTTTCTTT; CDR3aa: CASSLVRNTEAFF
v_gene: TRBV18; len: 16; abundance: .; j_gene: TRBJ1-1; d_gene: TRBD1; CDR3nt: TGTGCCAGCTCACCAACCCGGACAGGGGGCATCACTGAAGCTTTCTTT; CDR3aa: CASSPTRTGGITEAFF
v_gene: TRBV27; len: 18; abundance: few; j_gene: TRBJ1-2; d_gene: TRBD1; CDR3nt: TGTGCCAGCAGTATCAGTCGCGGGACAGGGGAACCTAACTATGGCTACACCTTC; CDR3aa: CASSISRGTGEPNYGYTF
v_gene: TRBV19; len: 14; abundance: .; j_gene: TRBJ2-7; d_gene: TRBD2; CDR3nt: TGTGCCAGTAGTATACCAGCGGGAGGGGGCGAGCAGTACTTC; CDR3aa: CASSIPAGGGEQYF
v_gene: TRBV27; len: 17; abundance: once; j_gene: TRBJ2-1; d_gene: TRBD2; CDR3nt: TGTGCCAGCAGCGACCCTGGACAGCGGGGGTGGCACAATGAGCAGTTCTTC; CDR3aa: CASSDPGQRGWHNEQFF
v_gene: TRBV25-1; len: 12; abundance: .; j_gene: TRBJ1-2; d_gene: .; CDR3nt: TGTGCCAGCAGGGGAGGGATCTATGGCTACACCTTC; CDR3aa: CASRGGIYGYTF
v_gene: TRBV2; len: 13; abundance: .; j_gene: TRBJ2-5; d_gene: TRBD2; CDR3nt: TGTGCCAGCGGAAGCGGGAGTGAAAAGACCCAGTACTTC; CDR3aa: CASGSGSEKTQYF
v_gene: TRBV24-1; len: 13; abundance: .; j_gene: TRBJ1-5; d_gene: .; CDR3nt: TGTGCCACCAGCTCGGGGTCCAATCAGCCCCAGCATTTT; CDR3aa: CATSSGSNQPQHF
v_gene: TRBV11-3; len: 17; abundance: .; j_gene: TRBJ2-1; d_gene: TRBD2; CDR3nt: TGTGCCAGCAGCCCGAGGGGGCTAGCGGGAGGGCCGAATGAGCAGTTCTTC; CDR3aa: CASSPRGLAGGPNEQFF
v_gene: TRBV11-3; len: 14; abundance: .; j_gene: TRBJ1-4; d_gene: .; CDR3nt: TGTGCCAGCAGCTTAGGGCAGGGTGAGGAAAAACTGTTTTTT; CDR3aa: CASSLGQGEEKLFF
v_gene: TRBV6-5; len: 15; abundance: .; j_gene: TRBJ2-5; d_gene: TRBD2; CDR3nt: TGTGCCAGCAGGGGACTGGCGGGAGGGCAAGAGACCCAGTACTTC; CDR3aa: CASRGLAGGQETQYF
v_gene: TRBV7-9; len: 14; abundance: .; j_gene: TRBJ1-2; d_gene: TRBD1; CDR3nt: TGTGCCAGCAGCCCCGGGACAGGGACCCATGGCTACACCTTC; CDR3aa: CASSPGTGTHGYTF
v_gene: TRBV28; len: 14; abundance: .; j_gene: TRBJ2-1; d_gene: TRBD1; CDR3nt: TGTGCCAGCACCGGGGACAGGGGATACAATGAGCAGTTCTTC; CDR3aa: CASTGDRGYNEQFF
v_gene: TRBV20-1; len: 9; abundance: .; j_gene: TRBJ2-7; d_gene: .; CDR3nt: TGCAGTGCTAGTGACGAGCAGTACTTC; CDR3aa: CSASDEQYF
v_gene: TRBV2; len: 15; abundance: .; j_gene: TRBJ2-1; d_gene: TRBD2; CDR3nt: TGTGCCAGCAGGGTAGCGGGAGGACTATACAATGAGCAGTTCTTC; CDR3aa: CASRVAGGLYNEQFF
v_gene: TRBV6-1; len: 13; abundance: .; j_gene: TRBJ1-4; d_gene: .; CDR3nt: TGTGCCAGCAGGGGGACGGGGAATGAAAAACTGTTTTTT; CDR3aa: CASRGTGNEKLFF
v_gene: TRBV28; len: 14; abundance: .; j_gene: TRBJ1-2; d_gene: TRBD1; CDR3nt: TGTGCCAGCAGTTCCTCCGACAGGGAGGGTGGCTACACCTTC; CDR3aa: CASSSSDREGGYTF
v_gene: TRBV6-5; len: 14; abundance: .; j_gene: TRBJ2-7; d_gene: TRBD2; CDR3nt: TGTGCCAGCAGACTAGCGGGAGGGCCGTACGAGCAGTACTTC; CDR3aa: CASRLAGGPYEQYF
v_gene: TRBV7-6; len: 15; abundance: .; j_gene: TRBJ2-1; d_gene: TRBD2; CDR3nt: TGTGCCAGCAGCTCTCTCCCCCTAGCGGGCGGTGGGCAGTTCTTC; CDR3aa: CASSSLPLAGGGQFF
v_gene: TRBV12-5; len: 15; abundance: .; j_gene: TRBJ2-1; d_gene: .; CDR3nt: TGTGCTAGTGGGACCGGGACCGCCGCAGGGTATGAGCAGTTCTTC; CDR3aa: CASGTGTAAGYEQFF
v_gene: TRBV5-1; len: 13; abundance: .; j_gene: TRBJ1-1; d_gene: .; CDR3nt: TGCGCCAGCAGCTTAGGGCAGGGCGCTGAAGCTTTCTTT; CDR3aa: CASSLGQGAEAFF
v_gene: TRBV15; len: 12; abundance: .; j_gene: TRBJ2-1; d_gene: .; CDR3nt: TGTGCCACCAGCAGAGAGCTTGGTGAGCAGTTCTTC; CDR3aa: CATSRELGEQFF
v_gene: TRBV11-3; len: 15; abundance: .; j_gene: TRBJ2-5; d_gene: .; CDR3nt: TGTGCCAGCAGCTCCTCAATTGGACTGGGGGAGACCCAGTACTTC; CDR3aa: CASSSSIGLGETQYF
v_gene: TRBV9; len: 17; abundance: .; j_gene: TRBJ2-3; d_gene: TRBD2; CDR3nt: TGTGCCAGCAGCGTAGAAACTAGCGGGAGGCCAGGAGATACGCAGTATTTT; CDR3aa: CASSVETSGRPGDTQYF
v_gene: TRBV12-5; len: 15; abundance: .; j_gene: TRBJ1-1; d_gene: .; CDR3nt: TGTGCTAGTGGTACCCAACAGGGCTACCGGACTGAAGCTTTCTTT; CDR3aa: CASGTQQGYRTEAFF
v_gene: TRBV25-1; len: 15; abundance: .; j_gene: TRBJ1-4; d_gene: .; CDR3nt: TGTGCCAGCAGTGGGCAGGGGTTTAGTAATGAAAAACTGTTTTTT; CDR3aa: CASSGQGFSNEKLFF
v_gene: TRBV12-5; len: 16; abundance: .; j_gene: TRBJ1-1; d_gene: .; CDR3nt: TGTGCTAGTGGTCGAGGGGTTGGTAGTAGGAACACTGAAGCTTTCTTT; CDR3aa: CASGRGVGSRNTEAFF
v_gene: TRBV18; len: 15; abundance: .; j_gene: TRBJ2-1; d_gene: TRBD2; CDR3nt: TGTGCCAGCTCACCGGGAGCGGGAGGAGGGAATGAGCAGTTCTTC; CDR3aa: CASSPGAGGGNEQFF
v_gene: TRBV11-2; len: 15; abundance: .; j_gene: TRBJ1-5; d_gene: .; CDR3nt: TGTGCCAGCAGCTCTGGGCAGGGGAGATTGCAGCCCCAGCATTTT; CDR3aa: CASSSGQGRLQPQHF
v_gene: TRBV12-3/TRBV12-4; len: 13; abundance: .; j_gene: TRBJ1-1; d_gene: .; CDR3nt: TGTGCCATCTCGGACGGAATGAACACTGAAGCTTTCTTT; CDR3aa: CAISDGMNTEAFF
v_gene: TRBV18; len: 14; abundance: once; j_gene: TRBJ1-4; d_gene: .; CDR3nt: TGTGCCAGCTCACGAAACGTGGTGAAAGAAAAACTGTTTTTT; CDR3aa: CASSRNVVKEKLFF
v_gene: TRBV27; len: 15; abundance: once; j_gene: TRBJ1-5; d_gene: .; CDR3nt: TGTGCCAGCAGTTTATCAGAGAGGGGCAATCAGCCCCAGCATTTT; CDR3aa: CASSLSERGNQPQHF
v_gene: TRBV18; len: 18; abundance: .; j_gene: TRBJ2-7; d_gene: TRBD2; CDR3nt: TGTGCCAGCTCACCACTTCCCACAATAGCGGGAACATGGGGCGAGCAGTACTTC; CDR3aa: CASSPLPTIAGTWGEQYF
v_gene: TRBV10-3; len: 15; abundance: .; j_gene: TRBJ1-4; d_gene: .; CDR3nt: TGTGCCATCAGTGATCTACCGGACAGTCCAGAAAAACTGTTTTTT; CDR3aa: CAISDLPDSPEKLFF
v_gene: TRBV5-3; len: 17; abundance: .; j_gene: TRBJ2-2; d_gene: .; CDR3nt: TGTGCCAGAAGCTTGGAGGGTTCGGAGAAGCCCGGCGGGGAGCTGTTTTTT; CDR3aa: CARSLEGSEKPGGELFF
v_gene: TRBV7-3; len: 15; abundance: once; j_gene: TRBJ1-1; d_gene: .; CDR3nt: TGTGCCAGCAGTCCCGGTCCAGTGGGGAACACTGAAGCTTTCTTT; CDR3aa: CASSPGPVGNTEAFF
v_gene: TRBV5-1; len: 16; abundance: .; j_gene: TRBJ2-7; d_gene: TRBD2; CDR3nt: TGCGCCAGCAGCTTGGAGGGGCTAGCGGGACGGTACGAGCAGTACTTC; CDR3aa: CASSLEGLAGRYEQYF